This record looks at one TCR beta chain sequence and its context. These data are taken from a study of shared clonotypes between healthy human individuals. The assay was immunoSEQ multiplex PCR, and TCRdb's table has in-frame clones only and misses some. This sample has about 320,000 clones; roughly 91% occur once, and the top ten carry 15% to 20%. The germline V gene encodes CDR1 SNHLY and CDR2 FYNNEI. This CDR3 has 13 amino acids. V gave up 9 bases and J gave up 2 bases, with 12 bases separating them. Input material: memory CD8+ T cells sorted from blood. The subset was: CD45RO+ cells pooled with CCR7-negative TemRA cells. The V call is TRBV2, the J call TRBJ2-3; TRBD1 is a possible D gene (5 bases). This TCR was recovered from a man between 18 and 29 years old in good health. The CDR3 DNA sequence: TGTGCCAGGTCAGGGTCCTTCACAGATACGCAGTATTTT. This codes for CARSGSFTDTQYF.